This record concerns one T cell receptor beta chain sequence. The antigen remains unidentified. Sorted subsets were amplified in replicate PCRs using approximately 0.2 ug DNA, 32,000 or so T cell genomes. Clones were read by immunoSEQ multiplex PCR, and TCRdb kept only the in-frame ones, dropping some. The sample consists of more than 2 million clones, 85% to 95% of them appearing once. The sample is drawn from a study of shared clonotypes between healthy human individuals. The study's findings and limits: Blood alone was sampled, and tissue repertoires likely differ.

The CDR3 has 15 residues. Germline V gene sequence: CDR1 LNHDA, CDR2 SQIVND (reference sequence). After removal of 2 bases from V and 5 bases from J, the junction contained 4 bases not matched to a gene. Sequenced material: naive CD4+ T cells sorted from blood. Subset indicated: CD45RA+ positively selected. The origin of this receptor is a man younger than 35 in good health. The V and J genes are TRBV19 and TRBJ2-3, with 10 bases that match TRBD2. The CDR3 DNA follows: TGTGCCAGTAGTATATTAGCGGGGGGTGGAGATACGCAGTATTTT. Protein sequence: CASSILAGGGDTQYF.